This T cell receptor (beta chain) was captured by sequencing in a study of beta chain features in type 1 diabetes. Expressed TCRB transcripts were sequenced, since all the RNA that had been isolated was reverse transcribed. Generated by immunoSEQ multiplex PCR, the TCRdb table keeps only in-frame clones and is missing some. The sample shows 300,000 or so clones, 8% of them seen only once. The germline gives CDR1 KGHSH, CDR2 LQKENI. The CDR3 totals 14 residues. The V and J ends lost 2 bases and 10 bases, in that order; junction bases with no gene match: 8. Turning to this clone: As yet, its antigen is unknown.

Study-wide findings and caveats: Shortening that was moderate but significant affected the TCRB CDR3s of Type 1 diabetes patients in all four CD4+ subsets. Unsettled here was the matter of whether HLA type influences TCRB rearrangement.

The TCR was taken from a woman under 30 in good health. J is TRBJ1-2 and V is TRBV18; 9 nucleotides align to TRBD1. The sequenced sample consisted of central memory CD4+ T cells from blood. CDR3 in amino acids: CASSPTGTGTYYTF. CDR3 bases: TGTGCCAGCTCACCAACAGGGACAGGGACATACTACACCTTC.